Reported below is one TCR gamma chain. Its antigen is not known. A much larger clone differs by one base, so this may be a read error. The germline CDR1 and CDR2 sequences are EGSTGY and YDSYTSSV. The CDR3 length is 13 residues. The trim removed 5 bases at V and 1 base at J, leaving 1 base unmatched. The data are from a study of Vδ1+ human thymocytes. Extracted RNA was reverse transcribed into cDNA. The CDR3 regions were amplified by multiplex PCR from V-gene primers to a constant-region primer. TCRdb reanalysed the multiplex PCR reads via CATT. This sample has 10,000 to 13,000 gamma-chain clones, with 43% found just once. Broader study findings: Highly polyclonal TRG and TRD repertoires with Gaussian CDR3 length distributions appeared in thymus. Many TRG clonotypes were shared between donors; TRD repertoires were essentially private. Thymic delta-chain repertoires held approximately 20% Vdelta2 sequences and few Vdelta3, despite high sort purity.

Thymocytes were sorted as CD3+ TCRVdelta1+ TCRVdelta2- after alphabeta T cell depletion. The sample was Vdelta1+ gamma-delta thymocytes from the thymus. Documented subset: FACS-sorted CD3+ TCRalphabeta- TCRVdelta1+ TCRVdelta2- thymocytes. The clonotype originates from a boy younger than two who had congenital heart surgery. The chain couples TRGV4 to TRGJP2. Since TCRdb gives no J gene, matching the DNA to germline was used here to assign it. The CDR3 bases are TGTGCCACCTGGGGTAGTAGTGATTGGATCAAGACGTTT. This encodes CATWGSSDWIKTF.